One sample yielded the 21 T cell receptor beta chains listed below, sequenced in a study of shared clonotypes between healthy human individuals. CD45RO-negative CD8 cells positively selected for CCR7 made up the naive population, which excluded terminally differentiated effector memory CD45RA+ cells. The table came from immunoSEQ multiplex PCR; TCRdb's copy has only in-frame clones and leaves some out. The sample yields about 1.9 million clones, about 93% seen once. The specimen was naive CD8+ T cells from PBMCs. The receptors originated from a man in his late teens or twenties in good health. Some clones in this sample may be carry-over from other donors' samples.

J is TRBJ2-1 and V is TRBV7-7; 7 positions agree with TRBD2. Germline-derived CDR1 and CDR2 are SSHAT and FNYEAQ (reference sequence). The CDR3 is 15 amino acids. With V trimmed by 2 bases and J by 3 bases, 4 bases remained unmatched. DNA of the CDR3: TGTGCCAGCAGCTTAAGGCTAGCGGACTACAATGAGCAGTTCTTC. Translated: CASSLRLADYNEQFF.

For this clone: Other DNA sequences of this sample code for an identical CDR3. The genes are TRBV28 and TRBJ2-1, with TRBD2 identical over 7 bases. This CDR3 is built from 15 residues. The J segment lost 0 bases and the V segment lost 1 base, leaving 0 bases of the junction unmatched. Germline V lookup: CDR1 MDHEN, CDR2 SYDVKM. In DNA form, the CDR3 reads TGTGCCAGCAGTTTATCGGGGGGCTCCTACAATGAGCAGTTCTTC. This gives the protein CASSLSGGSYNEQFF.

The chain links TRBV6-1 to TRBJ1-2; 9 bases line up with TRBD1. The germline gives CDR1 MNHNS, CDR2 SASEGT. The CDR3 loop spans 15 amino acids. The V gene end was trimmed by 4 bases and the J gene end by 5 bases; junction bases not matched to a gene: 8. CDR3 amino acids: CASSGRGQGGYGYTF. The CDR3 DNA sequence: TGTGCCAGCAGTGGGCGGGGACAGGGTGGTTATGGCTACACCTTC.

V is TRBV5-1 and J is TRBJ2-1; no clear D gene. The CDR3 covers 13 residues. V shed 1 base and J shed 5 bases, with 7 bases lying between them. Per germline, CDR1 SGHRS and CDR2 YFSETQ. The DNA of the CDR3 is TGCGCCAGCAGCTTGTCTCTGCACAATGAGCAGTTCTTC. Amino acids: CASSLSLHNEQFF.

Details on this clone: A read error may explain this, as a much larger clone is one base away. The sample holds other DNA sequences that translate to the same CDR3. V is TRBV9 and J is TRBJ2-2; no definite D call. This CDR3 spans 11 amino acids. The germline V gene has CDR1 SGDLS and CDR2 YYNGEE. Trimming removed 2 bases at V and 6 bases at J, with 2 bases between. The CDR3 loop is CASSVAGELFF. DNA of the CDR3: TGTGCCAGCAGCGTCGCCGGGGAGCTGTTTTTT. Full variable domain (outside the CDR3, taken from reference TRBV9 and TRBJ2-2): DSGVTQTPKHLITATGQRVTLRCSPRSGDLSVYWYQQSLDQGLQFLIQYYNGEERAKGNILERFSAQQFPDLHSELNLSSLELGDSALYFCASSVAGELFFGEGSRLTVL.

CDR3 sequence: CSANIGGSYEQYF. The CDR3 coding sequence is TGCAGCGCCAACATCGGTGGGTCCTACGAGCAGTACTTC. J is TRBJ2-7 and V is TRBV29-1; D unresolved. Germline values: CDR1 SQVTM, CDR2 ANQGSEA. The CDR3 length is 13 residues. With 7 bases removed from V and 1 base from J, the gap between germline ends came to 14 bases.

V usage is TRBV27 and J usage is TRBJ2-1, with TRBD2 matching over 16 bases. The CDR3 loop spans 15 amino acids. V lost 2 bases, J lost 10 bases, and 2 bases stayed unmatched. The V gene's germline CDR1 is MNHEY and CDR2 SMNVEV (reference sequence). The CDR3 reads CASSLGTSGRGEQFF. The DNA of the CDR3 is TGTGCCAGCAGTTTAGGGACTAGCGGGAGGGGCGAGCAGTTCTTC.

The chain combines TRBV7-9 with TRBJ2-7, with TRBD2 identical over 8 bases. V lost 5 bases and J lost 4; bases outside the gene matches: 4. The CDR3 runs to 13 residues. Germline V gene lookup returns CDR1 SEHNR and CDR2 FQNEAQ (reference sequence). The CDR3 DNA reads as TGTGCCAGCAGCCCCGGGGGGGGTTACGAGCAGTACTTC. Residues: CASSPGGGYEQYF. The full variable domain, completed using reference TRBV7-9 and TRBJ2-7, is DTGVSQNPRHKITKRGQNVTFRCDPISEHNRLYWYRQTLGQGPEFLTYFQNEAQLEKSRLLSDRFSAERPKGSFSTLEIQRTEQGDSAMYLCASSPGGGYEQYFGPGTRLTVT.

CDR3 residues: CASSLGWAVRSGANVLTF. As DNA, the CDR3 is TGTGCCAGCAGCTTGGGTTGGGCAGTCCGATCTGGGGCCAACGTCCTGACTTTC. The chain recombines TRBV5-4 with TRBJ2-6; D is unclear. The germline V and J ends were trimmed by 0 bases and 1 base, with 14 bases remaining between them. Germline lookup yields CDR1 SGHNT and CDR2 YYREEE (reference sequence). CDR3 size: 18 residues.

V and J are TRBV7-2 and TRBJ2-5; D remains ambiguous. V was pared by 2 bases and J by 4 bases, with 14 bases between. This CDR3 spans 15 amino acids. CDR1 and CDR2 from the germline V gene are SGHTA and FQGNSA. The CDR3 DNA reads TGTGCCAGCAGCTTAACGGGTTATGCTAGAGAGACCCAGTACTTC. Translating gives CASSLTGYARETQYF.

This clone came up once. The chain uses TRBV9 and TRBJ2-1; D call uncertain. Trimming removed 0 bases from V and 9 bases from J, with 10 bases in between. The V gene's germline CDR1 is SGDLS and CDR2 YYNGEE. The CDR3 runs to 13 residues. The CDR3 reads CASSVVLYGEQFF. For the CDR3, the DNA is TGTGCCAGCAGCGTAGTGCTATACGGTGAGCAGTTCTTC.

This chain joins TRBV11-2 and TRBJ2-7; the match to TRBD2 covers 7 bases. The CDR3 spans 15 residues. The V segment lost 4 bases and the J segment 2 bases; nucleotides outside the gene matches: 8. CDR1 SGHAT and CDR2 FQNNGV come from the germline V gene. The CDR3 spells CASSWASGRTYEQYF. The CDR3 DNA is TGTGCCAGCAGCTGGGCTAGCGGCAGAACCTACGAGCAGTACTTC.

This rearrangement joins TRBV27 to TRBJ2-7; 10 nucleotides line up with TRBD2. CDR1 and CDR2 from the germline V gene are MNHEY and SMNVEV (reference sequence). CDR3 length: 14 amino acids. The V and J ends lost 5 bases and 4 bases, in that order; junction bases with no gene match: 5. The CDR3 DNA sequence: TGTGCCAGCAGTGTTTCTAGCGGGAGTTACGAGCAGTACTTC. Encoded protein: CASSVSSGSYEQYF.

V is TRBV6-5 and J is TRBJ1-2; 11 nucleotides agree with TRBD1. Germline values: CDR1 MNHEY, CDR2 SVGAGI. The CDR3 spans 15 residues. After removal of 6 bases from V and 3 bases from J, the junction contained 6 bases not matched to a gene. This chain's CDR3 is CASRVWDRGDYGYTF. For the CDR3, the DNA is TGTGCCAGCAGGGTCTGGGACAGGGGGGACTATGGCTACACCTTC.

This clone was seen a single time. This chain links TRBV29-1 with TRBJ2-5; D is perhaps TRBD2 (6 bases). V lost 7 bases, J lost 7 bases, and 16 bases lay in between. CDR1 is SQVTM, CDR2 ANQGSEA, per germline. The CDR3 covers 12 residues. The CDR3 DNA follows: TGCAGCGCCCCGGGAGCTGCGGGGACCCAGTACTTC. It codes for CSAPGAAGTQYF.

This chain uses TRBV10-1 with TRBJ2-3, with D perhaps TRBD1 or TRBD2 (5 bases each). V shed 2 bases and J shed 3 bases, with 15 bases lying between them. The CDR3 runs 16 residues. In germline, CDR1 is WNHNN, CDR2 SYGVQD (reference sequence). CDR3 bases: TGCGCCAGCAGTGAGGGGGGAGAGGGGAGAACAGATACGCAGTATTTT. It is translated as CASSEGGEGRTDTQYF.

This rearrangement joins TRBV27 to TRBJ2-5; D is unclear. Gene TRBJ2-7 matches the end of the DNA better, so the J call may be wrong. The CDR3 consists of 12 residues. The germline gives CDR1 MNHEY, CDR2 SMNVEV (reference sequence). The CDR3 coding sequence is TGTGCCAGCAGGTCATCTGCGGTCGAGCAGTACTTC. Its translation is CASRSSAVEQYF.

This chain links TRBV27 with TRBJ2-3; maybe TRBD2 (5 bases). Germline CDR1 is MNHEY and CDR2 is SMNVEV (reference sequence). Trimming took off 5 bases at V and 6 bases at J, with 6 bases between the two ends. CDR3 length: 11 amino acids. The CDR3 DNA reads TGTGCCAGCAGTGACTACGATACGCAGTATTTT. It specifies CASSDYDTQYF.

The rearrangement joins TRBV4-1 to TRBJ2-1; D not certain. The CDR3 runs to 14 residues. The ends were cut back, 5 bases at V and 6 bases at J, with 14 bases in the middle. Germline V lookup: CDR1 MGHRA, CDR2 YSYEKL. The DNA of the CDR3 is TGCGCCAGCAGCTCAGTCCGGTATAGCAATGAGCAGTTCTTC. This gives the protein CASSSVRYSNEQFF.

CDR3 DNA sequence: TGTGCCAGCAGCTTATCCAGCTCCTACGAGCAGTACTTC. Protein product: CASSLSSSYEQYF. This chain links TRBV7-8 with TRBJ2-7; D ambiguous. CDR1 and CDR2 (germline): SGHVS, FQNEAQ. V lost 2 bases to trimming and J lost 0 bases, with 5 bases between them. The CDR3 has 13 amino acids.

The rearrangement links TRBV4-1 to TRBJ2-2, with D unresolved. This CDR3 has 16 residues. CDR1 is MGHRA, CDR2 YSYEKL, per germline. V lost 3 bases and J lost 3, with 14 bases in between. The CDR3 protein is CASSQVQSPYTGELFF. CDR3 DNA sequence: TGCGCCAGCAGCCAGGTACAGAGTCCCTACACCGGGGAGCTGTTTTTT.